These 9 T cell receptor beta chains were sequenced from one sample in a study of blood T cells in healthy people across ages (dated by TCRdb to about 2015). Library preparation used 5' RACE. Sequenced on an Illumina HiSeq 2500. The second PCR ran for roughly 7 to 12 cycles and used a J-beta primer mix along with a sample-barcoded 5' primer. TCRdb ran its own pipeline on the public reads, namely fastp trimming at Q25 and MiXCR clone calling, and kept in-frame beta chains. Every distinct CDR3 protein forms one entry, paired with its most common genes and DNA. Recorded for this sample are about 580,000 distinct CDR3 sequences; less than 60% of them occurred a single time. Of the sample, just under 25% falls within the top ten clones. The sequenced sample was blood. The receptor set was obtained from an older man in good health.

There are a few counts of this clonotype. The chain combines TRBV20-1 with TRBJ2-3, with 7 bases identical to TRBD2. The V and J ends lost 6 bases and 0 bases, in that order; junction bases with no gene match: 12. CDR3 size: 16 residues. The germline gives CDR1 DFQATT, CDR2 SNEGSKA (reference sequence). The CDR3 region is CSAPPLAVPSTDTQYF. DNA for the CDR3: TGCAGTGCCCCACCCCTAGCGGTCCCCAGCACAGATACGCAGTATTTT.

This clonotype appeared a single time. The gene calls are TRBV20-1 and TRBJ2-5; D is possibly TRBD1 (6 bases). The end of the DNA fits TRBJ2-4 better, so the J call may be wrong. The CDR3 extends over 16 amino acids. Germline V lookup: CDR1 DFQATT, CDR2 SNEGSKA (reference sequence). The CDR3 protein is CSARDGNRAAKNIQYF. CDR3 in DNA: TGCAGTGCTAGAGATGGGAACAGGGCGGCCAAAAACATTCAGTACTTC.

This clonotype showed up just once. This sequence joins TRBV7-2 and TRBJ1-4, with D uncertain. Germline V gives CDR1 SGHTA, CDR2 FQGNSA. The CDR3 has 16 residues. V was cut by 2 bases and J by 0 bases, with 10 bases left in between. CDR3 in DNA: TGTGCCAGCAGCTTAAATTCAATTGCAACTAATGAAAAACTGTTTTTT. As protein: CASSLNSIATNEKLFF. Combining the CDR3 with reference TRBV7-2 and TRBJ1-4 gives the whole variable domain GAGVSQSPSNKVTEKGKDVELRCDPISGHTALYWYRQSLGQGLEFLIYFQGNSAPDKSGLPSDRFSAERTGGSVSTLTIQRTQQEDSAVYLCASSLNSIATNEKLFFGSGTQLSVL.

Only a few counts were recorded for this clonotype. V and J are TRBV20-1 and TRBJ1-5, with no clear D. Trimming cost V 1 base and J 1 base, with 5 bases left between them. This CDR3 has 13 amino acids. Germline CDR1 and CDR2: DFQATT and SNEGSKA (reference sequence). The CDR3 DNA sequence: TGCAGTGCTAGAGTAGAAAGCAATCAGCCCCAGCATTTT. It yields the protein CSARVESNQPQHF.

The chain couples TRBV4-1 to TRBJ1-1, with TRBD1 as a possible D gene (5 bases). V lost 0 bases and J 0 bases, leaving 14 bases between the germline ends. The CDR3 is made up of 17 amino acids. The germline V gene has CDR1 MGHRA and CDR2 YSYEKL. The CDR3 sequence is CASSQDPTDTLNTEAFF. The CDR3 DNA is TGCGCCAGCAGCCAAGATCCTACGGACACACTGAACACTGAAGCTTTCTTT.

The sample holds one count of this clonotype. The chain uses TRBV5-1 and TRBJ2-1, with 8 bases fitting TRBD2. Per germline, CDR1 SGHRS and CDR2 YFSETQ. Unmatched junction bases numbered 14, after V lost 4 bases and J lost 5 bases. The CDR3 sequence is 17 residues long. The CDR3 protein is CASSPDSGRVRDNEQFF. The CDR3, as DNA: TGCGCCAGCAGCCCTGACAGCGGGAGAGTAAGGGACAATGAGCAGTTCTTC.

The V and J genes are TRBV10-3 and TRBJ2-5; D may be TRBD1 or TRBD2 (6 bases each). The CDR3 covers 13 residues. V was clipped by 6 bases and J by 5 bases, with 13 bases between them. Germline V CDR1 and CDR2: ENHRY, SYGVKD. The CDR3 loop reads CAISGGGDETQYF. CDR3 in DNA: TGTGCCATCAGCGGAGGGGGAGATGAGACCCAGTACTTC.

This chain joins TRBV9 and TRBJ2-5, with 8 nucleotides matching TRBD2. V dropped 2 bases and J dropped 0; count of bases not matched to a gene: 6. Germline V lookup: CDR1 SGDLS, CDR2 YYNGEE. This CDR3 has 16 amino acids. This CDR3 reads CASSVLGGRYQETQYF. The CDR3, as DNA: TGTGCCAGCAGCGTTCTGGGCGGGAGGTACCAAGAGACCCAGTACTTC.

The chain joins TRBV20-1 to TRBJ2-1, with 10 nucleotides matching TRBD1. Germline V gene data show CDR1 as DFQATT and CDR2 as SNEGSKA (reference sequence). The J segment lost 8 bases and the V segment lost 4 bases, leaving 11 bases of the junction unmatched. This CDR3 is built from 15 residues. CDR3 bases: TGCAGTGCTAAGCCCCCGGGACAGGGGTTGGATGAGCAGTTCTTC. Translated: CSAKPPGQGLDEQFF.